Reported below is one T cell receptor (beta chain). Its antigen is not identified. Trimming at V came to 6 bases and at J to 5 bases, leaving 8 bases not matched to a gene. CDR1 and CDR2 (germline): SGHAT, FQNNGV. This CDR3 contains 14 residues. Treatment denoted: approximately nine-day PBMC culture with coronavirus spike peptide pools or control peptides (ViraFEST assay). With peptide pools, ViraFEST first expanded antigen-specific T cells and afterwards sequenced their TCRs. The sample comes from a study of vaccination and CD4 T cells after COVID-19. Overall study: A median of around 70 days (range 14 to 241) separated dose two from the taking of post-vaccine samples. Cellular stimulation was performed using overlapping spike peptides derived from SARS-CoV-2, HCoV-NL63, HCoV-OC43 and HCoV-229E.

Cultured CD4+ T cell DNA was sequenced using the Oncomine TCR Beta short-read assay. TCRdb re-derived calls from the PCR reads in MiXCR, one entry per CDR3 protein. The data contain approximately 15,000 distinct CDR3 sequences, about 53% of them seen just once; the ten biggest clones take up over 9%. The J gene is TRBJ2-7, the V gene TRBV11-2; 9 nucleotides match TRBD2. This TCR was sampled from a human donor who had recovered from COVID-19. Sequencing was carried out using CD4+ T cells from blood, cultured in vitro. The CDR3 DNA follows: TGTGCCAGCAGTTCTCTAGCGGGATATAACGAGCAGTACTTC. It specifies CASSSLAGYNEQYF.